A selection of T cell receptor beta chains follows, all from one sample in a study of blood T cell repertoires in COVID-19. TCRdb's copy holds only in-frame clones and misses some; the assay was immunoSEQ multiplex PCR. The sample yields roughly 190,000 clones, roughly 84% seen once. The sample comprised PBMCs or T cells enriched from blood (not recorded which). The receptors shown here come from a woman under 40 who had been exposed to COVID-19. The CDR3 runs from the conserved cysteine through the conserved F or W. A D gene is named only where the DNA matches it firmly. For some rows the clone size is stated as once, few or many, or as a class when expanded; others skip it.

j_call v_call clone_size d_call cdr3_nt cdr3_aa
TRBJ2-2 TRBV19 . . TGTGCCAGTAGTAGAGACAGCGGGGAGCTGTTTTTT CASSRDSGELFF
TRBJ1-2 TRBV20-1 many . TGCAGTGCTAGTATCGGGGGGGCGAACTATGGCTACACCTTC CSASIGGANYGYTF
TRBJ2-7 TRBV6-5 . . TGTGCCAGCAGTTACTCGGCCCTAGGGGCGTACGAGCAGTACTTC CASSYSALGAYEQYF
TRBJ1-2 TRBV7-8 . . TGTGCCAGCAGCCCTCAGTCCCGGGACATCGGAGCTGATGGCTACACCTTC CASSPQSRDIGADGYTF
TRBJ2-7 TRBV7-9 few TRBD2 TGTGCCAGCAGCCCTCTAGCGGGGGGGCTCGAGCAGTACTTC CASSPLAGGLEQYF
TRBJ2-5 TRBV28 . TRBD1 TGTGCCAGCCGGCGGACAGGTCAAGAGACCCAGTACTTC CASRRTGQETQYF
TRBJ2-1 TRBV5-6 . TRBD2 TGTGCCAGCAGCTGGAGGACTAGCGGGGGCTACAATGAGCAGTTCTTC CASSWRTSGGYNEQFF
TRBJ2-7 TRBV4-1 few TRBD2 TGCGCCAGCAGCCAAGATTGGACTAGCGTTGAGCAGTACTTC CASSQDWTSVEQYF
TRBJ1-1 TRBV11-3 . . TGTGCCAGCAGCTTATGGGGCAACACTGAAGCTTTCTTT CASSLWGNTEAFF
TRBJ1-5 TRBV3-1/TRBV3-2 . . TGTGCCAGCAGCCAGACTCCCAGGGGTGGGCAGCCCCAGCATTTT CASSQTPRGGQPQHF
TRBJ2-1 TRBV5-1 . . TGCGCCAGCAGCTTGGTCGCTAGCCTCTACAATGAGCAGTTCTTC CASSLVASLYNEQFF
TRBJ2-7 TRBV7-8 few . TGTGCCAGCAGCTTACACAGGGACTACGAGCAGTACTTC CASSLHRDYEQYF
TRBJ1-4 TRBV7-9 . . TGTGCCAGCAGCCTGCGGGCGCCATTTAATGAAAAACTGTTTTTT CASSLRAPFNEKLFF
TRBJ1-2 TRBV18 . TRBD1 TGTGCCAGCTGCCGATCCGGGACAGGGTACTTGGATGGCTACACCTTC CASCRSGTGYLDGYTF
TRBJ2-7 TRBV29-1 . . TGCAGCGTGGCGGGAGGACAGGTCTACGAGCAGTACTTC CSVAGGQVYEQYF
TRBJ2-5 TRBV7-2 . TRBD2 TGTGCCAGCAGCATTAGCGGGGGGACTGGGGAGACCCAGTACTTC CASSISGGTGETQYF
TRBJ2-5 TRBV5-1 . . TGCGCCAGCAGCTCCTTCCTAGACAACCCCCGCGGGGAGACCCAGTACTTC CASSSFLDNPRGETQYF
TRBJ1-2 TRBV27 . TRBD1 TGTGCCAGCAGCCCCGGGACAGGGTTTGGCTACACCTTC CASSPGTGFGYTF
TRBJ1-1 TRBV3-1/TRBV3-2 once TRBD1 TGTGCCAGCAGCTTACAGGGGGCTGGGACTGAAGCTTTCTTT CASSLQGAGTEAFF
TRBJ2-3 TRBV7-8 . . TGTGCCAGCAGTCTCCTCCCTGGCGGGGCCGGCACAGATACGCAGTATTTT CASSLLPGGAGTDTQYF
TRBJ1-5 TRBV9 . . TGTGCCAGCAGCGCGAGGGGGGGCCATCAGCCCCAGCATTTT CASSARGGHQPQHF
TRBJ2-3 TRBV2 . . TGTGCCAGCAGGGGGGCTATCTCCAGCACAGATACGCAGTATTTT CASRGAISSTDTQYF
TRBJ2-2 TRBV11-2 . TRBD1 TGTGCCAGCAGCTTAGATCGGTTTCAGGGGGCAATCGGGGAGCTGTTTTTT CASSLDRFQGAIGELFF
TRBJ1-6 TRBV6-5 . TRBD1 TGTGCCAGCAGGAGACAGGGACGGAATTCACCCCTCCACTTT CASRRQGRNSPLHF
TRBJ1-1 TRBV5-1 . . TGCGCCAGCAGCAGGGAGACTGAAGCTTTCTTT CASSRETEAFF
TRBJ2-7 TRBV6-5 . . TGTGCCAGCACCCTAGGAGGCGAGCAGTACTTC CASTLGGEQYF
TRBJ2-7 TRBV4-2 . TRBD1 TGTGCCAGCAGGGGACAGGGCCTCTCCTACGAGCAGTACTTC CASRGQGLSYEQYF
TRBJ2-7 TRBV5-6 . TRBD1 TGTGCCAGCAGCTCGGCGGACAGGGGGCGCCACGAGCAGTACTTC CASSSADRGRHEQYF
TRBJ1-3 TRBV18 . TRBD1 TGTGCCAGCTCACCAACGGGACAGGGGCTTGGAAACACCATATATTTT CASSPTGQGLGNTIYF
TRBJ1-6 TRBV18 . TRBD1 TGTGCCAGCTCACCGGTGACAGGGGGAGGTTCCTATAATTCACCCCTCCACTTT CASSPVTGGGSYNSPLHF
TRBJ1-2 TRBV21-1 . . TGTGCCAGCAGCAAAGGGCCCGGACAGGGGATCTATGGCTACACCTTC CASSKGPGQGIYGYTF
TRBJ1-3 TRBV15 . . TGTGCCACCAGCAGAGGTACTCAGGGAACCAGCTCTGGAAACACCATATATTTT CATSRGTQGTSSGNTIYF
TRBJ1-2 TRBV4-3 . TRBD1 TGCGCCAGCAGCCAGGGACAGGGCCTTGGCTACACCTTC CASSQGQGLGYTF
TRBJ1-2 TRBV14 . . TGTGCCAGCAGCCAAGATCCGAGGGGCTACACCTTC CASSQDPRGYTF
TRBJ1-5 TRBV7-9 . . TGTGCCAGCAGCGAAACAGGTAGCAATCAGCCCCAGCATTTT CASSETGSNQPQHF
TRBJ2-3 TRBV15 . . TGTGCCACCAGCAGAGCCCCCTTTTACAGTGCTAGCACAGATACGCAGTATTTT CATSRAPFYSASTDTQYF
TRBJ1-5 TRBV2 . . TGTGCCAGGAAAGAAATAAGGAACACAGATAGCAATCAGCCCCAGCATTTT CARKEIRNTDSNQPQHF
TRBJ1-3 TRBV7-2 . . TGTGCCAGCAGCCTAGGCGGGGGCATATATTTT CASSLGGGIYF
TRBJ1-2 TRBV6-5 few . TGTGCCAGCAGGAATATGGACAGAGTAAGAAAGGGCTACACCTTC CASRNMDRVRKGYTF
TRBJ1-1 TRBV7-3 . . TGTGCCAGCAGCTCGGGGGGCACTGAAGCTTTCTTT CASSSGGTEAFF
TRBJ2-1 TRBV7-3 . . TGTGCCAGCAGCCTAAAAGGAACTACTAGGTACAATGAGCAGTTCTTC CASSLKGTTRYNEQFF
TRBJ1-1 TRBV27 . . TGTGCCAGCAGTTTGGGGGGTGTGAACACTGAAGCTTTCTTT CASSLGGVNTEAFF
TRBJ2-7 TRBV9 . TRBD1 TGTGCCAGCAGCACGGGACAGGGGTACTACGAGCAGTACTTC CASSTGQGYYEQYF
TRBJ2-5 TRBV9 . . TGTGCCAGCAGCGTTAGTCAAGAGACCCAGTACTTC CASSVSQETQYF
TRBJ1-3 TRBV2 . . TGTGCCAGTCGCGGGGCTAACTCTGGAAACACCATATATTTT CASRGANSGNTIYF
TRBJ1-1 TRBV7-8 . TRBD1 TGTGCCAGCAGCCGTGGGACAGAACTTGAAGCTTTCTTT CASSRGTELEAFF
TRBJ1-2 TRBV15 . TRBD1 TGTGCCACCAGCAGATTTACAGGGGACGGCTATGGCTACACCTTC CATSRFTGDGYGYTF
TRBJ1-3 TRBV7-2 . . TGTGCCAGCAGCAAAGTGGCGGGGGATGGAAACACCATATATTTT CASSKVAGDGNTIYF
TRBJ1-4 TRBV5-1 . TRBD1 TGCGCCAGCAGCTGGACAGGGAGCCATGAAAAACTGTTTTTT CASSWTGSHEKLFF
TRBJ2-7 TRBV4-1 . TRBD1 TGCGCCAGCAGCCCACACCCGGGACAGCGACGGCATTCCATCTACGAGCAGTACTTC CASSPHPGQRRHSIYEQYF
TRBJ2-3 TRBV7-2 . . TGTGCCAGCAGCCGCCCCAGGGGTAGGCCCACAGATACGCAGTATTTT CASSRPRGRPTDTQYF
TRBJ2-7 TRBV18 few TRBD2 TGTGCCAGCCACGAGTCGGGAGGCGGCTCCTACGAGCAGTACTTC CASHESGGGSYEQYF
TRBJ2-7 TRBV11-2 . . TGTGCCAGCAGCCCGTTCTCCTACGAGCAGTACTTC CASSPFSYEQYF
TRBJ2-3 TRBV7-9 few TRBD1 TGTGCCAGCAGACTGACAGGGGGCCTCACAGATACGCAGTATTTT CASRLTGGLTDTQYF
TRBJ1-5 TRBV19 . . TGTGCCAGTAGTCCCGACGGGGGTTATCAGCCCCAGCATTTT CASSPDGGYQPQHF